Each of the 3 T cell receptor beta chains below was sequenced from the same sample in a study of T cells in localized non-small cell lung cancer. Assay used: immunoSEQ multiplex PCR; TCRdb lists only in-frame clones, some missing. The repertoire holds roughly 2,800 clones, about 24% seen once, with roughly 12% in the top ten. This sample comprised lung tumor tissue, obtained before any cancer treatment. The receptor set was obtained from a male donor aged 60 or older with stage II lung adenocarcinoma.

V and J are TRBV29-1 and TRBJ1-4, with a weak D call TRBD1 (5 bases). V was pared by 6 bases and J by 0 bases, with 11 bases between. This CDR3 has 14 residues. From germline, CDR1 is SQVTM and CDR2 ANQGSEA. The CDR3 region is CSVYGQATNEKLFF. The CDR3 nucleotides read TGCAGCGTCTACGGACAAGCAACTAATGAAAAACTGTTTTTT.

The chain joins TRBV6-8 to TRBJ2-4; a possible D gene is TRBD1 (6 bases). With 6 bases removed from V and 14 bases from J, the gap between germline ends came to 20 bases. Per germline, CDR1 MNHGY and CDR2 SAAAGT. The CDR3 contains 13 residues. The chain's CDR3 is CASSETPGTNEYF. The CDR3 nucleotides read TGTGCCAGCAGCGAAACTCCCGGGACAAACGAGTACTTC.

The chain couples TRBV9 to TRBJ1-3, with D possibly TRBD1 on 5 matching bases. Looked up from germline, CDR1 is SGDLS and CDR2 is YYNGEE. V was pared by 3 bases and J by 3 bases, with 25 bases between. The CDR3 extends over 19 amino acids. The CDR3 coding sequence is TGTGCCAGCAGCGCTACGGCAGCCTGGGGGTTAGATTATGGAAACACCATATATTTT. It codes for CASSATAAWGLDYGNTIYF.